The 5 T cell receptor beta chains below all came from one sample that was sequenced in a study of blood T cell repertoires in COVID-19. Profiling relied on immunoSEQ multiplex PCR, and the TCRdb table lists in-frame clones only, not all of them. This table has around 200,000 clones, around 85% appearing once. The sequenced sample consisted of peripheral blood. The receptors stem from a woman older than 75 with acute or convalescent COVID-19.

A single count supports this clone. The V gene is TRBV29-1, the J gene TRBJ1-4; possible D gene TRBD1, 6 bases. Germline-derived CDR1 and CDR2 are SQVTM and ANQGSEA. Trimming took off 7 bases at V and 8 bases at J, with 20 bases between the two ends. The CDR3 sequence is 14 residues long. The CDR3 DNA is TGCAGCGCTGGCCTTCACCGGGACACCGAAAAACTGTTTTTT. Encoded protein: CSAGLHRDTEKLFF.

The rearrangement uses TRBV6-5 and TRBJ1-1; 8 bases are shared with TRBD1. Trimming removed 5 bases from V and 3 bases from J; junction bases left unmatched: 5. The CDR3 runs 14 residues. Germline lookup yields CDR1 MNHEY and CDR2 SVGAGI. DNA for the CDR3: TGTGCCAGCAGTCAACAGGGGGTATACACTGAAGCTTTCTTT. It is translated as CASSQQGVYTEAFF.

The chain joins TRBV5-1 to TRBJ1-4, with 9 bases aligning to TRBD1. The CDR3 has 14 residues. The trim removed 0 bases at V and 8 bases at J, leaving 2 bases unmatched. CDR1 is SGHRS, CDR2 YFSETQ, per germline. In DNA, the CDR3 is TGCGCCAGCAGCTTGGACAGGGGGCAAGAAAAACTGTTTTTT. It codes for CASSLDRGQEKLFF.

This clone was observed a single time. The rearrangement links TRBV24-1 to TRBJ2-7; possibly TRBD1 for D (6 bases). Trimming removed 10 bases at V and 3 bases at J, with 21 bases between. Germline V gene sequence: CDR1 KGHDR, CDR2 SFDVKD. This CDR3 is 15 amino acids long. CDR3 residues: CATVDRSGAYYEQYF. CDR3 nucleotide sequence: TGTGCCACGGTCGACAGGTCCGGGGCCTACTACGAGCAGTACTTC.

This sequence joins TRBV5-4 and TRBJ1-3, with TRBD1 matching over 9 bases. This CDR3 contains 14 residues. Germline CDR1 SGHNT, CDR2 YYREEE (reference sequence). The junction had 4 bases not matched to a gene; V was cut back by 4 bases and J by 5 bases. CDR3 amino acids: CASSPGTGRNTIYF. In nucleotides, the CDR3 is TGTGCCAGCAGCCCGGGGACAGGGAGAAACACCATATATTTT.